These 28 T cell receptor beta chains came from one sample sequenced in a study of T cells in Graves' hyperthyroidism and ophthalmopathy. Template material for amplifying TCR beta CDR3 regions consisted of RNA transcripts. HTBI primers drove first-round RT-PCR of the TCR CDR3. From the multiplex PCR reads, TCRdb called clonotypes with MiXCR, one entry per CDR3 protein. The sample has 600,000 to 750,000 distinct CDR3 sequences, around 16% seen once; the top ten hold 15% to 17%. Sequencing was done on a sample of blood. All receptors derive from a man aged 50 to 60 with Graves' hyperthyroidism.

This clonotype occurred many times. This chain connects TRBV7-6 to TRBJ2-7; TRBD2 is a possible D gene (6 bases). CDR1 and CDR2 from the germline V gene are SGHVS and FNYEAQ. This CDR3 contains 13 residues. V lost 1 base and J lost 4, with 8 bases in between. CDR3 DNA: TGTGCCAGCAGCTTAGAGGAGGGGTACGAGCAGTACTTC. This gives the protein CASSLEEGYEQYF.

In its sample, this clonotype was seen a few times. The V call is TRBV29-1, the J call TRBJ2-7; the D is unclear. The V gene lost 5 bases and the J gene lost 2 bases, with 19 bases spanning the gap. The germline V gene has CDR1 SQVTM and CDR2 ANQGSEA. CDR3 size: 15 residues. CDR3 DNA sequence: TGCAGCGTTTCCGATAGCCGATCAACGGCCTACGAGCAGTACTTC. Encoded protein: CSVSDSRSTAYEQYF.

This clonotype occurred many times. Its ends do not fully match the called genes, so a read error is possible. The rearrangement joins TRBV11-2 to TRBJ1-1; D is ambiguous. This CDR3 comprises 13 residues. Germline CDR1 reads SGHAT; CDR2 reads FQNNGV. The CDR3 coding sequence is TGCGCCAGCAGCTTGTGGGGGAACACTGAAGCTTTCTTT. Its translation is CASSLWGNTEAFF.

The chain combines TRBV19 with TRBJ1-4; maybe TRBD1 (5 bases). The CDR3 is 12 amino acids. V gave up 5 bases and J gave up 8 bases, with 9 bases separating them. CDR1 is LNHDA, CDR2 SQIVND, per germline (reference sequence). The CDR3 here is CASSGGTEKLFF. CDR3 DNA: TGTGCCAGTAGTGGAGGGACCGAAAAACTGTTTTTT.

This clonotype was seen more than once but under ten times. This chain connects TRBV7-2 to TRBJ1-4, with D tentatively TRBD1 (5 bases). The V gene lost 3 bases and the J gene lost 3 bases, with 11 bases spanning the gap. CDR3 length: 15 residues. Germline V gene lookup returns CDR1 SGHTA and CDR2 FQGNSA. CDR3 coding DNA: TGTGCCAGCAGCTTGCAGGGCCCCTCTAATGAAAAACTGTTTTTT. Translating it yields CASSLQGPSNEKLFF.

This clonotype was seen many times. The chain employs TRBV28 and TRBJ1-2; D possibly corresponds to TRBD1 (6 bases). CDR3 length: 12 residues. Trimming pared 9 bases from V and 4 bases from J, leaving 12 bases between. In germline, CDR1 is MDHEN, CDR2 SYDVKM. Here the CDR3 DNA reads TGTGCCAGTAAGGACAGTGGCTATGGCTACACCTTC. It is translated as CASKDSGYGYTF.

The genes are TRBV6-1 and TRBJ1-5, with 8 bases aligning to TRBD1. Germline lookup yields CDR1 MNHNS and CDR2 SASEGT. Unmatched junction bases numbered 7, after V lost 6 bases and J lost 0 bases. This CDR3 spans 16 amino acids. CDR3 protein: CASSITGGDSNQPQHF. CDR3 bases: TGTGCCAGCAGCATTACAGGGGGAGATAGCAATCAGCCCCAGCATTTT.

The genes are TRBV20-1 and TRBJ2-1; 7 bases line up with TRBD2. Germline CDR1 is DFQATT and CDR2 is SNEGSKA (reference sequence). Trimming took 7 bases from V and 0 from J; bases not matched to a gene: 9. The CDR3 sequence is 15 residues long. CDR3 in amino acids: CSVGTGGRSYNEQFF. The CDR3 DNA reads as TGCAGTGTAGGGACGGGAGGACGCTCCTACAATGAGCAGTTCTTC.

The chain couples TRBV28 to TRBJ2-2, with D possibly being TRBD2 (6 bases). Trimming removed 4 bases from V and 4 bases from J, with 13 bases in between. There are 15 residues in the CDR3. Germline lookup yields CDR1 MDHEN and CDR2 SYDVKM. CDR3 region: CASSSGGMVTGELFF. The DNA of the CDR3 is TGTGCCAGCAGTTCGGGCGGGATGGTCACCGGGGAGCTGTTTTTT.

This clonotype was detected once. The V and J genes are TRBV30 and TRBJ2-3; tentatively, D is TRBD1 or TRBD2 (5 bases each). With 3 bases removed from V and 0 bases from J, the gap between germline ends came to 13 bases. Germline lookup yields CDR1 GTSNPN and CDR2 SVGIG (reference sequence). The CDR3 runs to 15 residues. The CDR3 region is CAWRRAGLSTDTQYF. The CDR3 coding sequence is TGTGCCTGGAGGCGGGCAGGGTTAAGCACAGATACGCAGTATTTT.

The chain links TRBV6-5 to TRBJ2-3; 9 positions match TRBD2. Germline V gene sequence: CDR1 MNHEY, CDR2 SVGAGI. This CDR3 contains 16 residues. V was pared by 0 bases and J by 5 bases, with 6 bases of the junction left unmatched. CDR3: CASSYSSAGGRDTQYF. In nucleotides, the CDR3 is TGTGCCAGCAGTTACTCATCAGCGGGAGGTAGAGATACGCAGTATTTT.

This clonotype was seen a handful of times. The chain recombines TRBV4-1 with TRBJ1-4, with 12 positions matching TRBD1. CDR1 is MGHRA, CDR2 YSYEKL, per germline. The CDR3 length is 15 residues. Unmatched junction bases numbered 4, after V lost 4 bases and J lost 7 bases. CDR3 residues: CASSLRDRGLEKLFF. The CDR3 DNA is TGCGCCAGCAGCCTCCGGGACAGGGGGCTTGAAAAACTGTTTTTT.

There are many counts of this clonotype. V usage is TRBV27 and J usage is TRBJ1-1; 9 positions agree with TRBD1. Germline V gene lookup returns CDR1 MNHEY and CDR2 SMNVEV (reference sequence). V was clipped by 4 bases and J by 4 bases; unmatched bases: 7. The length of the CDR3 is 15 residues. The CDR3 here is CASSSPGTGSTEAFF. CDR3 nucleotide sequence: TGTGCCAGCAGTTCCCCCGGGACAGGGTCCACTGAAGCTTTCTTT.

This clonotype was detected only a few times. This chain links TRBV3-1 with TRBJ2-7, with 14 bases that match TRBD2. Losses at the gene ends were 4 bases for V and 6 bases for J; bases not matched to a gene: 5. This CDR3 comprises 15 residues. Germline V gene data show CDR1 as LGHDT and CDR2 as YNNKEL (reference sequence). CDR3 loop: CASSPRLAGGSEQYF. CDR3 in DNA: TGTGCCAGCAGCCCCCGACTAGCGGGAGGGAGCGAGCAGTACTTC.

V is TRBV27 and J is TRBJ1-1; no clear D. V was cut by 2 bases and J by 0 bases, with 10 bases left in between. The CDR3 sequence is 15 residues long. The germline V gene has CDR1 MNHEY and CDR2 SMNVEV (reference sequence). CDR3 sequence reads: CASSLSRDMNTEAFF. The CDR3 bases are TGTGCCAGCAGTTTAAGTCGGGATATGAACACTGAAGCTTTCTTT.

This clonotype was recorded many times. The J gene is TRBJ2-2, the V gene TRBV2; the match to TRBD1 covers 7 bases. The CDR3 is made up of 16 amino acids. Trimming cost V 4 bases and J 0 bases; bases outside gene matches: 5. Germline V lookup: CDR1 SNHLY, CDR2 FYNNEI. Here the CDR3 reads CASSGDSDSNTGELFF. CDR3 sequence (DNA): TGTGCCAGCAGTGGGGACAGCGATTCGAACACCGGGGAGCTGTTTTTT.

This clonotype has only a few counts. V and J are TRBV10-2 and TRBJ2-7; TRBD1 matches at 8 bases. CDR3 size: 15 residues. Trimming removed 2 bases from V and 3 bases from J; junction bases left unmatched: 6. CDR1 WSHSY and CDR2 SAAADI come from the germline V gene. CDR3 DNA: TGCGCCAGCAGTGAGGTAGACAGGGGCCTCTACGAGCAGTACTTC. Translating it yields CASSEVDRGLYEQYF.

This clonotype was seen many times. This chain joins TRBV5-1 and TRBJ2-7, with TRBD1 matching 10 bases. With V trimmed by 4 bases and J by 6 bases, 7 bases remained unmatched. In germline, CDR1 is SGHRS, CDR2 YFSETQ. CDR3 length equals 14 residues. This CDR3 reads CASSERDRGGEQYF. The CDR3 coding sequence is TGCGCCAGCAGCGAAAGGGACAGGGGCGGCGAGCAGTACTTC.

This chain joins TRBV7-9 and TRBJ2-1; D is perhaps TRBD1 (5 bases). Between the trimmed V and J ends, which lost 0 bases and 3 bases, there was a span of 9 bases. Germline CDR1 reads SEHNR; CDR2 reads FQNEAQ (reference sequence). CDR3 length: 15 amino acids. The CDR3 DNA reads TGTGCCAGCAGCTTAGCGTTGACAGTCTACAATGAGCAGTTCTTC. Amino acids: CASSLALTVYNEQFF.

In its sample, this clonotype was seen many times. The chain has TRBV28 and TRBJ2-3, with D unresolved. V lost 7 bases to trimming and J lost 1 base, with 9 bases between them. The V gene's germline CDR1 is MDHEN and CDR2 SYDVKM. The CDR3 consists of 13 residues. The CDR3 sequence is CASTPDGTDTQYF. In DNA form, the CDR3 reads TGTGCCAGCACCCCCGACGGCACAGATACGCAGTATTTT.

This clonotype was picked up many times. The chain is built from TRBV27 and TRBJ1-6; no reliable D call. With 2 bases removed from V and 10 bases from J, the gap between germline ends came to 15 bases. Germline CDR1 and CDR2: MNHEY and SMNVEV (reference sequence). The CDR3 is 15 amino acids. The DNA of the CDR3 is TGTGCCAGCAGTTTAACCACCGCGGAAGGCTCACCCCTCCACTTT. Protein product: CASSLTTAEGSPLHF.

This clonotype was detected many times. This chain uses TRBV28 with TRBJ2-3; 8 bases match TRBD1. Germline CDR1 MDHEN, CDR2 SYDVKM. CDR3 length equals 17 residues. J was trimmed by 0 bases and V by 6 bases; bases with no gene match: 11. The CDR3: CASSSPGQGTSTDTQYF. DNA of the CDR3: TGTGCCAGCAGCTCTCCTGGACAGGGCACCAGCACAGATACGCAGTATTTT.

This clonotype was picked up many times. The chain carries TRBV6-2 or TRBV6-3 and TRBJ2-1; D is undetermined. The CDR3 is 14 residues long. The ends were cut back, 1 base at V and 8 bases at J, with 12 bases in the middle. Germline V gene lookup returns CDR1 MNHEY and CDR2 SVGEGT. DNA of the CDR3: TGTGCCAGCAGTTACTTGGACGGCGTGCATGAGCAGTTCTTC. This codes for CASSYLDGVHEQFF.

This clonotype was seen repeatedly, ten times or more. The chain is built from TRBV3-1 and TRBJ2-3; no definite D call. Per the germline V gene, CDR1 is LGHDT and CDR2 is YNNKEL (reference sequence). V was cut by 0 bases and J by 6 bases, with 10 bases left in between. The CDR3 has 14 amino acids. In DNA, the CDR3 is TGTGCCAGCAGCCAAGATACCAGCTTCGATACGCAGTATTTT. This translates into CASSQDTSFDTQYF.

DNA for the CDR3: TGTGCCAGCAGCGACCCGCTCAGGGACACTGAAGCTTTCTTT. Translation gives CASSDPLRDTEAFF. This sequence joins TRBV7-2 and TRBJ1-1; tentative D call: TRBD1 (5 bases). The V gene lost 5 bases and the J gene lost 3 bases, with 13 bases spanning the gap. From germline, CDR1 is SGHTA and CDR2 FQGNSA. The CDR3 is made up of 14 amino acids. Full variable domain (remainder filled in from reference TRBV7-2 and TRBJ1-1): GAGVSQSPSNKVTEKGKDVELRCDPISGHTALYWYRQSLGQGLEFLIYFQGNSAPDKSGLPSDRFSAERTGGSVSTLTIQRTQQEDSAVYLCASSDPLRDTEAFFGQGTRLTVV.

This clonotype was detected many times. This chain's CDR3 is CASSSPGTSYLSNEQFF. The CDR3 DNA sequence: TGTGCCAGCAGTTCACCTGGGACTAGCTATTTGAGTAATGAGCAGTTCTTC. The chain links TRBV28 to TRBJ2-1, with 9 positions matching TRBD2. With V trimmed by 4 bases and J by 7 bases, 14 bases remained unmatched. The germline gives CDR1 MDHEN, CDR2 SYDVKM. The CDR3 extends over 17 amino acids.

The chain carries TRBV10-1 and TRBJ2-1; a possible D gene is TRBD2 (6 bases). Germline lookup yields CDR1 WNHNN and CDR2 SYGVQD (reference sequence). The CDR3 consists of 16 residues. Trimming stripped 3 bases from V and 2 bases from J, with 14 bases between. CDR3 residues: CASSEIGGSTYNEQFF. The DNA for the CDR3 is TGCGCCAGCAGTGAAATTGGGGGGAGCACCTACAATGAGCAGTTCTTC.

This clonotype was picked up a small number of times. The CDR3 bases are TGTGCCTCGACCCGGACTAGCGGGACCGTGCATGAGCAGTTCTTC. As protein: CASTRTSGTVHEQFF. The chain couples TRBV30 to TRBJ2-1; 12 nucleotides match TRBD2. This CDR3 has 15 residues. V gave up 7 bases and J gave up 8 bases; unmatched junction bases: 12. Per germline, CDR1 GTSNPN and CDR2 SVGIG (reference sequence).